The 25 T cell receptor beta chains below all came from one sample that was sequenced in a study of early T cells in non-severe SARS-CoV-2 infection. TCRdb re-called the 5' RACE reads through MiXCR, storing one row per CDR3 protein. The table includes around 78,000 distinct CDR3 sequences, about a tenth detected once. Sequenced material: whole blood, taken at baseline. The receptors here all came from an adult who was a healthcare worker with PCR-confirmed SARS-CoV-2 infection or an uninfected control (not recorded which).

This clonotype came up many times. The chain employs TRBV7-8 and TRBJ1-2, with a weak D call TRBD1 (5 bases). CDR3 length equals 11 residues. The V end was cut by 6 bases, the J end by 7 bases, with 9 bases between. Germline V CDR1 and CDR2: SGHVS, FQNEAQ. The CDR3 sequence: CASSKGAGYTF. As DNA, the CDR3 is TGTGCCAGCAGTAAAGGGGCTGGCTACACCTTC.

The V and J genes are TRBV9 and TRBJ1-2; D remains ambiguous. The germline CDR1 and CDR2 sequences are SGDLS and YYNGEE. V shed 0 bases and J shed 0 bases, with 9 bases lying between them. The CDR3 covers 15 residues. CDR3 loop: CASSVAAPANYGYTF. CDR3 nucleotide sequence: TGTGCCAGCAGCGTAGCGGCACCGGCTAACTATGGCTACACCTTC.

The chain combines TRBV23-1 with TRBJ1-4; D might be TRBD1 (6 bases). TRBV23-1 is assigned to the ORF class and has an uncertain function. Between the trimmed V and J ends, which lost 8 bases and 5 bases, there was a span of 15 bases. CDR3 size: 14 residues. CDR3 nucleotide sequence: TGCGCCAGCCGACCGGGACACCAGAATGAAAAACTGTTTTTT. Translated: CASRPGHQNEKLFF.

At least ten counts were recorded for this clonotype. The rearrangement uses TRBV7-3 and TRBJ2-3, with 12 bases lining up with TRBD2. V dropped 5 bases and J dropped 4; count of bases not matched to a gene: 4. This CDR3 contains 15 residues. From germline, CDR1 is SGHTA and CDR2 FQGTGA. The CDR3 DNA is TGTGCCAGCAGCCCGACTAGCGGGGGATCAGATACGCAGTATTTT. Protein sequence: CASSPTSGGSDTQYF.

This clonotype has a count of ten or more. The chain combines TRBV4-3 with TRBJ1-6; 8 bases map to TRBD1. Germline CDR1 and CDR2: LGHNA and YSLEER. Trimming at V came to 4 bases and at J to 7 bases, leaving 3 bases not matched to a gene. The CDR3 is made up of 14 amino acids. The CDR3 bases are TGCGCCAGCAGCCCACGGACAGGGAATTCACCCCTCCACTTT. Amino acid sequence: CASSPRTGNSPLHF.

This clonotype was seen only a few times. The CDR3 loop is CASSSTGGGETQYF. For the CDR3, the DNA is TGTGCCAGCAGCTCGACAGGGGGAGGAGAGACCCAGTACTTC. This rearrangement joins TRBV7-3 to TRBJ2-5; 9 bases fit TRBD1. Losses at the gene ends were 4 bases for V and 4 bases for J; bases not matched to a gene: 4. The CDR3 consists of 14 residues. Germline CDR1 reads SGHTA; CDR2 reads FQGTGA.

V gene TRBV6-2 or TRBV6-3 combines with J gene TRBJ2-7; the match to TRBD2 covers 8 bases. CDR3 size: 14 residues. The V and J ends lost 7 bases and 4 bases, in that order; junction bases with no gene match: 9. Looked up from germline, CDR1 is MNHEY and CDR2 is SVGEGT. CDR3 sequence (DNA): TGTGCCAGCAACAAAAACGGGGGGGCGTACGAGCAGTACTTC. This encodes CASNKNGGAYEQYF.

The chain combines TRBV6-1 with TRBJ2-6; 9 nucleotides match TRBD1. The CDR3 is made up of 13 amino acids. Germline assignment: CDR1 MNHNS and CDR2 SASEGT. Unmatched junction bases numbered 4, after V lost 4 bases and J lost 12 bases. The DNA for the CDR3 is TGTGCCAGCAGTGGGGGGACAGGGACCGTCCTGACTTTC. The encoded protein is CASSGGTGTVLTF.

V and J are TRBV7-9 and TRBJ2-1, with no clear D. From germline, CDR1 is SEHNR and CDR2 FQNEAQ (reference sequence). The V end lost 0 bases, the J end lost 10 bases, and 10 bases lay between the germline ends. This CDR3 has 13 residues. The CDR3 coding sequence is TGTGCCAGCAGCTTAGCTGGGTCCAGAGAGCAGTTCTTC. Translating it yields CASSLAGSREQFF.

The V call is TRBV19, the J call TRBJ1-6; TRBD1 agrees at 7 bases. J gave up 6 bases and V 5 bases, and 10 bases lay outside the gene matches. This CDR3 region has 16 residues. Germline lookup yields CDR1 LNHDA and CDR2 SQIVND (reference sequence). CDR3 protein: CASSFPGEGANSPLHF. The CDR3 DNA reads TGTGCCAGTAGTTTCCCCGGAGAGGGGGCTAATTCACCCCTCCACTTT.

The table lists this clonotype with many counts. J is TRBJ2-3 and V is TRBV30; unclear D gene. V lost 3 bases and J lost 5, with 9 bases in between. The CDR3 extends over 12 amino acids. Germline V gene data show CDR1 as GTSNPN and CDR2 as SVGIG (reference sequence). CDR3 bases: TGTGCCTGGAGGGGCCAGGTAGATACGCAGTATTTT. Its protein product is CAWRGQVDTQYF.

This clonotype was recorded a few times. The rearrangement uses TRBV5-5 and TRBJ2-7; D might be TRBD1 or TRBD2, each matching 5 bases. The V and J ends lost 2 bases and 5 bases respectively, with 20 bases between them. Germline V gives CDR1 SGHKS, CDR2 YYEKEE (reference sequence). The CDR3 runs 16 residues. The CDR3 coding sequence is TGTGCCAGCAGCTTATTAGAGGGGCAATTCCTTAACGAGCAGTACTTC. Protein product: CASSLLEGQFLNEQYF.

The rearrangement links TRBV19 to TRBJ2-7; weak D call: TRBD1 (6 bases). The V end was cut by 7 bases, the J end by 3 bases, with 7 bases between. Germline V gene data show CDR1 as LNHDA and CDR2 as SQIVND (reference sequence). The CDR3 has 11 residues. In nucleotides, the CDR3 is TGTGCCAGTACGGACAGCTACGAGCAGTACTTC. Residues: CASTDSYEQYF.

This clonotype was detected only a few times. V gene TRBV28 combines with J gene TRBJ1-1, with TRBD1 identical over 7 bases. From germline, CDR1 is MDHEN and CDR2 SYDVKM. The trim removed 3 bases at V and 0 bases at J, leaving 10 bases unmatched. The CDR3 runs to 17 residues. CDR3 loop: CASSLGRGQVMNTEAFF. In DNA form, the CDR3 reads TGTGCCAGCAGTTTGGGTAGGGGGCAGGTGATGAACACTGAAGCTTTCTTT.

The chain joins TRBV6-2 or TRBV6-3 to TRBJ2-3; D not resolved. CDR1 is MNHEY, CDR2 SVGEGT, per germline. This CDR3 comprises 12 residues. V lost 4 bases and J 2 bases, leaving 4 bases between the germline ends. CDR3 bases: TGTGCCAGCAGTTTTCCCACAGATACGCAGTATTTT. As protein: CASSFPTDTQYF.

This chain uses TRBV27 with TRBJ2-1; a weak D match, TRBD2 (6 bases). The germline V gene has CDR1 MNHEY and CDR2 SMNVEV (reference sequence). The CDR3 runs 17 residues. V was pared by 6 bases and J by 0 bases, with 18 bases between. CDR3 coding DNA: TGTGCCAGCAGGCCCGGGGGTCTCAGCCCCTCCTACAATGAGCAGTTCTTC. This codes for CASRPGGLSPSYNEQFF.

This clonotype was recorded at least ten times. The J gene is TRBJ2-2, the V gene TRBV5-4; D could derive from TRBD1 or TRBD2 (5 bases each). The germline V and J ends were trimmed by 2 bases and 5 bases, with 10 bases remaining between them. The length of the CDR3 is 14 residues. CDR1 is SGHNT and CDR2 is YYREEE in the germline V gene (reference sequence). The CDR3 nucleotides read TGTGCCAGCAGCTTCGGGACCAGTACCGGGGAGCTGTTTTTT. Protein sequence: CASSFGTSTGELFF.

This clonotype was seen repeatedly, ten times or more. CDR3 nucleotide sequence: TGTGCCAGCTCACCAAATGCGATCCAAGAGACCCAGTACTTC. Translating gives CASSPNAIQETQYF. The J gene is TRBJ2-5, the V gene TRBV18; D remains unclear. Trimming removed 2 bases from V and 1 base from J, with 8 bases in between. CDR1 and CDR2 from the germline V gene are KGHSH and LQKENI. CDR3 size: 14 residues.

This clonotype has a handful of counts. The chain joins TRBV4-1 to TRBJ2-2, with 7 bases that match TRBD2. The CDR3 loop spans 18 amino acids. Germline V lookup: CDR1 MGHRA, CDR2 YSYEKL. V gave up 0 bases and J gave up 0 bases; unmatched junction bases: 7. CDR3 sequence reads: CASSQDQGGRANTGELFF. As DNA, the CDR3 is TGCGCCAGCAGCCAAGATCAGGGCGGGAGAGCGAACACCGGGGAGCTGTTTTTT.

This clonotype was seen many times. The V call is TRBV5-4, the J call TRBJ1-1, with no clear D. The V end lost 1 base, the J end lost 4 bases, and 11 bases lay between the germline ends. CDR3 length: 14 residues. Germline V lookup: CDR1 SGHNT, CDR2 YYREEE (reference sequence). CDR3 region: CASSLMARTTEAFF. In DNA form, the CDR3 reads TGTGCCAGCAGCTTGATGGCCCGCACCACTGAAGCTTTCTTT.

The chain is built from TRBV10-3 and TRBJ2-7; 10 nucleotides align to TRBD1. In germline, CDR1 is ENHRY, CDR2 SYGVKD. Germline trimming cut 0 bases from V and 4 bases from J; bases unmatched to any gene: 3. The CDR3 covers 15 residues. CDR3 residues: CAISESGQGFYEQYF. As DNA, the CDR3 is TGTGCCATCAGTGAGTCGGGACAGGGGTTTTACGAGCAGTACTTC.

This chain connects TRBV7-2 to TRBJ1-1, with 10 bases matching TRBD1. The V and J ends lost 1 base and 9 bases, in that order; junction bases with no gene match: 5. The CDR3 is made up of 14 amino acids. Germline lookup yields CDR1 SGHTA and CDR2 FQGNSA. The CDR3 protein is CASSLVDRGSQAFF. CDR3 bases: TGTGCCAGCAGCTTAGTGGACAGGGGGAGCCAAGCTTTCTTT.

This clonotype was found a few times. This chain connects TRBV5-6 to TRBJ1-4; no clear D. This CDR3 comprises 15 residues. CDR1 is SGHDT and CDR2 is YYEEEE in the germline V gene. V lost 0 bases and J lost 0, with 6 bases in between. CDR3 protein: CASSLDTSTNEKLFF. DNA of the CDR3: TGTGCCAGCAGCTTGGACACCTCAACTAATGAAAAACTGTTTTTT.

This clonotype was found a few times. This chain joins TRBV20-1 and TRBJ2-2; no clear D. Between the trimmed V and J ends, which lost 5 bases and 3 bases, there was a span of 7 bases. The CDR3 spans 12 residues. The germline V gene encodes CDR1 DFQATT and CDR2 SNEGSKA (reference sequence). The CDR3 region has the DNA TGCAGTGCTGCTTACTACACCGGGGAGCTGTTTTTT. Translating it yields CSAAYYTGELFF.

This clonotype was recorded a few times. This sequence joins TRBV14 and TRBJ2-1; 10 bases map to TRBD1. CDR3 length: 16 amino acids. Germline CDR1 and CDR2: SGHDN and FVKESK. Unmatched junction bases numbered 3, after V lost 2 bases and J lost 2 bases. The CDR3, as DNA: TGTGCCAGCAGCCAAAGACAGGGGGCACCCTACAATGAGCAGTTCTTC. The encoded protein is CASSQRQGAPYNEQFF. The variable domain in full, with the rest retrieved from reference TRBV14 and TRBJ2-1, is EAGVTQFPSHSVIEKGQTVTLRCDPISGHDNLYWYRRVMGKEIKFLLHFVKESKQDESGMPNNRFLAERTGGTYSTLKVQPAELEDSGVYFCASSQRQGAPYNEQFFGPGTRLTVL.